These 12 T cell receptor beta chains were sequenced from one sample in a study of T cell responses to AZD1222 COVID-19 vaccine. Generated by immunoSEQ multiplex PCR, the TCRdb table keeps only in-frame clones and is missing some. The sample lists 80,000 to 95,000 clones, 85% to 90% seen once, with 6.9% in the top ten. The sample was peripheral blood, taken 28 days after the second AZD1222 dose. These receptors were taken from an adult who received the AZD1222 COVID-19 vaccine.

The chain employs TRBV6-2 or TRBV6-3 and TRBJ1-5, with a tentative D call TRBD1 (5 bases). V gave up 2 bases and J gave up 4 bases, with 18 bases separating them. Looked up from germline, CDR1 is MNHEY and CDR2 is SVGEGT. The CDR3 contains 17 residues. The CDR3 DNA reads as TGTGCCAGCAGTTACGTGTACCGAGGACGGACAAATCAGCCCCAGCATTTT. Its translation is CASSYVYRGRTNQPQHF.

The V gene is TRBV30, the J gene TRBJ2-5, with 8 bases aligning to TRBD2. This CDR3 comprises 15 residues. Germline V lookup: CDR1 GTSNPN, CDR2 SVGIG (reference sequence). Trimming removed 4 bases from V and 7 bases from J; junction bases left unmatched: 14. The CDR3 protein is CAWKEAGGWRGTQYF. The CDR3 DNA reads as TGTGCCTGGAAGGAGGCGGGAGGCTGGAGGGGGACCCAGTACTTC.

This chain connects TRBV9 to TRBJ2-4; maybe TRBD1 (8 bases). V lost 4 bases and J lost 1, with 24 bases in between. CDR1 SGDLS and CDR2 YYNGEE come from the germline V gene. The CDR3 contains 19 residues. In nucleotides, the CDR3 is TGTGCCAGCAGCCCGCACAGGGGGGGTGCACCTATGGCCAAAAACATTCAGTACTTC. It encodes CASSPHRGGAPMAKNIQYF.

The CDR3 sequence: CATSKWTGGGEQFF. CDR3 DNA sequence: TGTGCCACCAGCAAATGGACAGGGGGGGGCGAGCAGTTCTTC. The V gene is TRBV15, the J gene TRBJ2-1, with 10 bases that match TRBD1. V was pared by 4 bases and J by 10 bases, with 7 bases of the junction left unmatched. The length of the CDR3 is 14 residues. From germline, CDR1 is LNHNV and CDR2 YYDKDF (reference sequence).

J is TRBJ2-7 and V is TRBV29-1; 10 bases line up with TRBD1. Germline V gene data show CDR1 as SQVTM and CDR2 as ANQGSEA. The ends lost 6 bases at V and 2 bases at J; junction bases unmatched: 10. The CDR3 totals 15 residues. The CDR3 region is CSVSLAGTGAYEQYF. The CDR3 coding sequence is TGCAGCGTGAGCCTCGCCGGGACAGGGGCCTACGAGCAGTACTTC.

The chain joins TRBV19 to TRBJ2-7; D may be TRBD1 (6 bases). The CDR3 is 12 amino acids. CDR1 LNHDA and CDR2 SQIVND come from the germline V gene (reference sequence). The V and J ends lost 5 bases and 7 bases respectively, with 12 bases between them. Here the CDR3 DNA reads TGTGCCAGTAGTCACAGGGCGAGGGAGCAGTACTTC. Translation: CASSHRAREQYF.

V and J are TRBV6-5 and TRBJ2-7; D possibly uses TRBD1 or TRBD2 (5 bases each). The CDR3 spans 14 residues. CDR1 and CDR2 from the germline V gene are MNHEY and SVGAGI. V lost 7 bases, J lost 2 bases, and 15 bases lay in between. CDR3 nucleotides: TGTGCCAGCACCCTCGGGACGCCTCCCTACGAGCAGTACTTC. Translation gives CASTLGTPPYEQYF.

This chain links TRBV14 with TRBJ2-5, with D maybe TRBD1 (6 bases). Trimming took 5 bases from V and 4 from J, leaving 17 bases between them. CDR1 and CDR2 from the germline V gene are SGHDN and FVKESK. CDR3 size: 15 residues. The CDR3: CASSIGNRVGETQYF. Here the CDR3 DNA reads TGTGCCAGCAGCATTGGGAACAGGGTGGGAGAGACCCAGTACTTC.

The chain links TRBV11-2 to TRBJ1-1; TRBD1 matches 7 bases. The germline CDR1 and CDR2 sequences are SGHAT and FQNNGV. V lost 3 bases to trimming and J lost 6 bases; unmatched junction nucleotides: 7. CDR3 length equals 14 residues. The CDR3 reads CASSLGTGVSEAFF. CDR3 in DNA: TGTGCCAGCAGCTTGGGAACAGGGGTCTCTGAAGCTTTCTTT.

This clone has only one observation. The gene calls are TRBV27 and TRBJ1-5; no firm D call. Trimming pared 3 bases from V and 6 bases from J, leaving 12 bases between. Per germline, CDR1 MNHEY and CDR2 SMNVEV (reference sequence). The CDR3 sequence is 14 residues long. The CDR3 DNA reads TGTGCCAGCAGTTTGGCGGGCGCGGGTCAGCCCCAGCATTTT. Translating it yields CASSLAGAGQPQHF.

The chain joins TRBV5-1 to TRBJ1-3; D perhaps matches TRBD1 (6 bases). CDR3 length equals 16 residues. V gave up 0 bases and J gave up 2 bases, with 12 bases separating them. From germline, CDR1 is SGHRS and CDR2 YFSETQ. CDR3 coding DNA: TGCGCCAGCAGCTTGGGAGCTCGGACAGCTGGAAACACCATATATTTT. Translated: CASSLGARTAGNTIYF.

The chain carries TRBV29-1 and TRBJ2-5; D gene ambiguous. The CDR3 covers 13 residues. Per the germline V gene, CDR1 is SQVTM and CDR2 is ANQGSEA. V lost 4 bases and J 0 bases, leaving 9 bases between the germline ends. In nucleotides, the CDR3 is TGCAGCGTTGCTCACACGTACCAAGAGACCCAGTACTTC. It is translated as CSVAHTYQETQYF.